Listed here are 17 T cell receptor beta chains from one sample, sequenced in a study of T cell responses to AZD1222 COVID-19 vaccine. Libraries were prepared by immunoSEQ multiplex PCR; TCRdb keeps only in-frame clonotypes and omits some of them. The data show more than 100,000 clones, about 90% seen once. The sample here was peripheral blood, taken on day 0 of AZD1222 vaccination. The receptor source for this set is an adult in good health.

V usage is TRBV9 and J usage is TRBJ2-2; 7 positions agree with TRBD2. J was trimmed by 5 bases and V by 3 bases; bases with no gene match: 13. Germline CDR1 is SGDLS and CDR2 is YYNGEE. CDR3 length: 17 amino acids. The CDR3 DNA reads TGTGCCAGCAGCGCTTCCTCCGGTGCGGGAGCAACCGGGGAGCTGTTTTTT. Translated: CASSASSGAGATGELFF.

The rearrangement uses TRBV24-1 and TRBJ2-1; no definite D call. Germline V gives CDR1 KGHDR, CDR2 SFDVKD. The V gene lost 5 bases and the J gene lost 7 bases, with 17 bases spanning the gap. This CDR3 is built from 15 residues. The CDR3 nucleotides read TGTGCCACCAGTGTTGGCCAGGCGGCGTCAAATGAGCAGTTCTTC. Translated, it gives CATSVGQAASNEQFF.

This chain's CDR3 is CASSLGLAAYNEQFF. CDR3 coding DNA: TGTGCCAGCAGCTTAGGCCTAGCGGCCTACAATGAGCAGTTCTTC. The V gene is TRBV7-9, the J gene TRBJ2-1; 7 bases line up with TRBD2. The CDR3 has 15 residues. Germline V gene data show CDR1 as SEHNR and CDR2 as FQNEAQ (reference sequence). Unmatched junction bases numbered 2, after V lost 1 base and J lost 2 bases.

The chain uses TRBV19 and TRBJ2-5, with D possibly TRBD1 on 6 matching bases. This CDR3 region has 13 residues. Germline values: CDR1 LNHDA, CDR2 SQIVND (reference sequence). Trimming took 5 bases from V and 4 from J, leaving 11 bases between them. The chain's CDR3 is CASSGQPVETQYF. The CDR3, as DNA: TGTGCCAGTAGTGGACAGCCGGTAGAGACCCAGTACTTC.

CDR3 in amino acids: CASSLRGRDTGELFF. CDR3 nucleotides: TGTGCCAGCAGTTTGAGGGGGCGCGACACCGGGGAGCTGTTTTTT. This chain joins TRBV7-2 and TRBJ2-2; 7 bases agree with TRBD1. V trimming: 6 bases; J trimming: 3 bases; junction bases outside the gene matches: 7. Germline loops: CDR1 SGHTA, CDR2 FQGNSA. The CDR3 runs 15 residues.

The chain employs TRBV29-1 and TRBJ2-7; D perhaps matches TRBD1 (6 bases). Germline CDR1 reads SQVTM; CDR2 reads ANQGSEA. V lost 1 base, J lost 0 bases, and 13 bases lay in between. The CDR3 is 15 amino acids. The CDR3 loop is CSVEVSRTASYEQYF. The CDR3 nucleotides are TGCAGCGTTGAAGTTTCCAGGACAGCCTCCTACGAGCAGTACTTC.

The rearrangement uses TRBV28 and TRBJ2-7, with D possibly TRBD1 on 6 matching bases. Trimming removed 5 bases at V and 0 bases at J, with 17 bases between. This CDR3 contains 16 residues. Germline CDR1 and CDR2: MDHEN and SYDVKM. As DNA, the CDR3 is TGTGCCAGCAGTCCCCAGGGGCTCCCCACCTCCTACGAGCAGTACTTC. Protein: CASSPQGLPTSYEQYF.

The count of this clone is one. The chain is built from TRBV27 and TRBJ2-2, with TRBD2 as a possible D gene (7 bases). V was shortened by 6 bases and J by 6 bases, with 23 bases between the two germline ends. The CDR3 consists of 17 residues. Germline CDR1 is MNHEY and CDR2 is SMNVEV (reference sequence). The CDR3 DNA sequence: TGTGCCAGCAGCGCGGGACCGGGGGGCGGGACTGCCGGGGAGCTGTTTTTT. Protein sequence: CASSAGPGGGTAGELFF.

This clone appeared a few times. J is TRBJ2-7 and V is TRBV29-1; 7 nucleotides line up with TRBD1. J lost 3 bases, V lost 4 bases, and 9 bases had no gene match. Germline CDR1 is SQVTM and CDR2 is ANQGSEA. The CDR3 contains 14 residues. The CDR3 loop reads CSVATWTGNYEQYF. The DNA for the CDR3 is TGCAGCGTTGCGACCTGGACAGGAAACTACGAGCAGTACTTC.

The CDR3 coding sequence is TGCGCCAGCAGCCTAGACAGGGATCTATACAATGAGCAGTTCTTC. Amino acids: CASSLDRDLYNEQFF. The genes are TRBV10-1 and TRBJ2-1; 7 nucleotides agree with TRBD1. The trim removed 6 bases at V and 4 bases at J, leaving 9 bases unmatched. CDR1 and CDR2 (germline): WNHNN, SYGVQD (reference sequence). The CDR3 contains 15 residues.

The chain has TRBV3-1 (or the pseudogene TRBV3-2) and TRBJ2-3; D is undetermined. The ends were cut back, 0 bases at V and 4 bases at J, with 17 bases in the middle. The germline V gene encodes CDR1 LGHDT and CDR2 YNNKEL (reference sequence). The length of the CDR3 is 17 residues. The CDR3 bases are TGTGCCAGCAGCCAAGAGGCAGGCGGCTTTTACGCAGATACGCAGTATTTT. This codes for CASSQEAGGFYADTQYF.

The chain uses TRBV19 and TRBJ1-1; a weak D match, TRBD1 (5 bases). The V gene lost 2 bases and the J gene lost 5 bases, with 27 bases spanning the gap. This CDR3 has 19 amino acids. Looked up from germline, CDR1 is LNHDA and CDR2 is SQIVND (reference sequence). Here the CDR3 reads CASSISPLKGFSPRTEAFF. DNA for the CDR3: TGTGCCAGTAGTATAAGTCCTCTCAAGGGGTTTAGCCCAAGGACTGAAGCTTTCTTT.

The V call is TRBV3-1 (or the pseudogene TRBV3-2), the J call TRBJ2-3; 8 nucleotides agree with TRBD2. The V segment lost 1 base and the J segment 4 bases; nucleotides outside the gene matches: 7. The CDR3 covers 16 residues. Germline CDR1 and CDR2: LGHDT and YNNKEL (reference sequence). For the CDR3, the DNA is TGTGCCAGCAGCCAAGTTGCGGGGGGCCACCCAGATACGCAGTATTTT. Protein product: CASSQVAGGHPDTQYF.

This rearrangement joins TRBV28 to TRBJ2-1, with TRBD2 matching over 8 bases. V gave up 8 bases and J gave up 0 bases; unmatched junction bases: 15. The germline V gene encodes CDR1 MDHEN and CDR2 SYDVKM. The CDR3 sequence is 18 residues long. As DNA, the CDR3 is TGTGCCAGCGAACTCGGGGCTAGCGGGTTGAGCTCCTACAATGAGCAGTTCTTC. Protein: CASELGASGLSSYNEQFF.

The rearrangement joins TRBV6-5 to TRBJ1-6, with a weak D call TRBD1 (5 bases). Germline V gives CDR1 MNHEY, CDR2 SVGAGI. V was pared by 6 bases and J by 10 bases, with 10 bases between. There are 12 residues in the CDR3. The CDR3, as DNA: TGTGCCAGCAGAAGGGGTGAATCACCCCTCCACTTT. Translating gives CASRRGESPLHF.

The chain has TRBV11-3 and TRBJ1-3; possible D gene TRBD1, 5 bases. In germline, CDR1 is SGHNT, CDR2 YENEEA. V lost 2 bases and J 1 base, leaving 12 bases between the germline ends. This CDR3 is 16 amino acids long. The CDR3 DNA reads as TGTGCCAGCAGCTTACGTCAGGGAAGTTCTGGAAACACCATATATTTT. This translates into CASSLRQGSSGNTIYF.

V gene TRBV11-3 combines with J gene TRBJ1-5, with D maybe TRBD1 (6 bases). Trimming left V 5 bases short and J 4 bases short, with 18 bases between. The CDR3 loop spans 16 amino acids. The germline V gene has CDR1 SGHNT and CDR2 YENEEA. The CDR3 loop reads CASSPGGPELNQPQHF. The DNA of the CDR3 is TGTGCCAGCAGCCCTGGGGGGCCAGAGCTTAATCAGCCCCAGCATTTT. Combining the CDR3 with reference TRBV11-3 and TRBJ1-5 gives the whole variable domain EAGVVQSPRYKIIEKKQPVAFWCNPISGHNTLYWYLQNLGQGPELLIRYENEEAVDDSQLPKDRFSAERLKGVDSTLKIQPAELGDSAVYLCASSPGGPELNQPQHFGDGTRLSIL.